This T cell receptor beta chain was sequenced in a study of blood T cell repertoires in COVID-19. The V and J ends lost 6 bases and 1 base respectively, with 9 bases between them. CDR1 and CDR2 (germline): SNHLY, FYNNEI. This CDR3 has 14 amino acids. Libraries were prepared by immunoSEQ multiplex PCR; TCRdb keeps only in-frame clonotypes and omits some of them. The sample lists tens of thousands of clones, about nine tenths occurring once. This chain connects TRBV2 to TRBJ2-2, with TRBD1 as a possible D gene (7 bases). The sequenced material came from peripheral blood. The sequence was collected from a woman older than 75 with acute or convalescent COVID-19. The CDR3 reads CASRRDRNTGELFF. The CDR3 DNA reads as TGTGCCAGCAGGCGGGACAGGAACACCGGGGAGCTGTTTTTT. Full variable domain (rest looked up from reference TRBV2 and TRBJ2-2): EPEVTQTPSHQVTQMGQEVILRCVPISNHLYFYWYRQILGQKVEFLVSFYNNEISEKSEIFDDQFSVERPDGSNFTLKIRSTKLEDSAMYFCASRRDRNTGELFFGEGSRLTVL.